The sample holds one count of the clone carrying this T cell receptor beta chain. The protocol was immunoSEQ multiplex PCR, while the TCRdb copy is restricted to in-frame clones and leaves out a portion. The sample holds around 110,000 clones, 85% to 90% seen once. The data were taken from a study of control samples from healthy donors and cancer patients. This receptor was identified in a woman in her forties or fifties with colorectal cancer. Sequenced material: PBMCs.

CDR3 sequence (DNA): TGTGCCAGCGTATCCCCCACCCGGGACAGGGGTCGCGAGCAGTACTTC. Its translation is CASVSPTRDRGREQYF. The chain links TRBV27 to TRBJ2-7, with 10 bases aligning to TRBD1. Unmatched junction bases numbered 16, after V lost 8 bases and J lost 6 bases. Germline V gives CDR1 MNHEY, CDR2 SMNVEV (reference sequence). This CDR3 is 16 amino acids long.